This is a list of T cell receptor beta chains from one sample in a study of T cells after yellow fever vaccination. TCRdb reanalysed the 5' RACE reads using MiXCR and keeps one entry per CDR3 protein. The data contain a few hundred thousand distinct CDR3 sequences, approximately 4% of them singletons. This material consisted of PBMCs, taken 5 days after the yellow fever booster vaccination. The receptors stem from a man younger than 35 who received the YFV17D yellow fever vaccine. CDR3s include the opening cysteine and the closing phenylalanine or tryptophan. Fields, in order: J gene, V gene, D gene, clone size, CDR3 protein, CDR3 DNA. A D gene is named only where the DNA matches it firmly. Clone size is stated in some rows and not others, as once, few, many or a class when expanded.

>TRBJ2-3|TRBV5-1|NA|many
CASSLSPHTQYF
TGCGCCAGCAGCTTATCGCCCCATACGCAGTATTTT
>TRBJ2-3|TRBV12-3/TRBV12-4|NA|few
CASSLDGDTDTQYF
TGTGCCAGCAGTTTGGATGGAGACACAGATACGCAGTATTTT
>TRBJ2-5|TRBV5-1|NA|many
CASSSQQETQYF
TGCGCCAGCAGCTCACAGCAAGAGACCCAGTACTTC
>TRBJ2-5|TRBV5-1|NA|NA
CASSVRDSEETQYF
TGCGCCAGCAGCGTCCGGGACTCCGAAGAGACCCAGTACTTC
>TRBJ1-3|TRBV28|NA|NA
CASRPGGPGNTIYF
TGTGCCAGCAGGCCCGGGGGTCCTGGAAACACCATATATTTT
>TRBJ2-5|TRBV5-5|NA|NA
CASSLEGGLGQETQYF
TGTGCCAGCAGCTTGGAGGGGGGGCTCGGTCAAGAGACCCAGTACTTC
>TRBJ1-2|TRBV7-2|TRBD1|few
CASSPQTGRVLGIYGYTF
TGTGCCAGCAGCCCCCAGACAGGGAGGGTGCTAGGTATCTATGGCTACACCTTC
>TRBJ2-3|TRBV6-1|NA|NA
CASSEGIANTQYF
TGTGCCAGCAGTGAGGGTATCGCAAATACGCAGTATTTT
>TRBJ2-3|TRBV25-1|NA|few
CASSVAGAGDTQYF
TGTGCCAGCAGTGTCGCGGGGGCTGGAGATACGCAGTATTTT
>TRBJ2-3|TRBV12-3/TRBV12-4|TRBD2|many
CASTRLAGEYTDTQYF
TGTGCCAGCACTCGGTTAGCGGGGGAGTACACAGATACGCAGTATTTT
>TRBJ2-1|TRBV5-1|NA|many
CASSPHANIGSYNEQFF
TGCGCCAGCAGCCCCCACGCGAATATTGGCTCCTACAATGAGCAGTTCTTC
>TRBJ1-1|TRBV7-8|TRBD1|few
CASSRGQVRTEAFF
TGTGCCAGCAGCCGAGGACAGGTTCGCACTGAAGCTTTCTTT
>TRBJ1-3|TRBV7-9|NA|NA
CASSPSGGYSGNTIYF
TGTGCCAGCAGCCCTAGCGGTGGGTACTCTGGAAACACCATATATTTT
>TRBJ2-1|TRBV14|NA|NA
CASSPKGPGAEQFF
TGTGCCAGCAGCCCTAAAGGACCAGGGGCTGAGCAGTTCTTC
>TRBJ1-3|TRBV18|NA|NA
CASSPPIPGNTIYF
TGTGCCAGCTCACCACCGATTCCTGGAAACACCATATATTTT
>TRBJ2-3|TRBV5-1|NA|few
CASSLAAAYGGYTQYF
TGCGCCAGCAGCTTGGCCGCGGCCTACGGGGGCTATACGCAGTATTTT
>TRBJ2-5|TRBV20-1|NA|NA
CSARGANLGETQYF
TGCAGTGCTAGGGGAGCTAATTTGGGAGAGACCCAGTACTTC
>TRBJ2-7|TRBV4-2|TRBD2|many
CASSPERGGSYEQYF
TGTGCCAGCAGCCCCGAGCGGGGGGGCTCCTACGAGCAGTACTTC
>TRBJ2-1|TRBV20-1|NA|NA
CSAGDVNNEQFF
TGCAGTGCTGGGGACGTAAACAATGAGCAGTTCTTC
>TRBJ2-2|TRBV4-2|NA|many
CASSQDRNQTNTGELFF
TGTGCCAGCAGCCAAGATAGGAACCAGACGAACACCGGGGAGCTGTTTTTT
>TRBJ1-2|TRBV6-2/TRBV6-3|NA|NA
CASSSDSSRYTF
TGTGCCAGCAGTTCCGACAGTTCCCGCTACACCTTC
>TRBJ2-1|TRBV24-1|NA|few
CATSATMKNEQFF
TGTGCCACCAGCGCAACCATGAAGAATGAGCAGTTCTTC
>TRBJ1-1|TRBV6-5|NA|NA
CASSDRNTEAFF
TGTGCCAGCAGCGACAGGAACACTGAAGCTTTCTTT
>TRBJ2-5|TRBV6-5|TRBD1|few
CASSYSSGTGGKTQYF
TGTGCCAGCAGTTACTCGAGTGGGACAGGGGGCAAGACCCAGTACTTC
>TRBJ1-3|TRBV6-6|NA|NA
CASSYIGHSGNTIYF
TGTGCCAGCAGTTACATCGGGCACTCTGGAAACACCATATATTTT
>TRBJ2-1|TRBV24-1|TRBD1|NA
CATSDLGPGQGISEQFF
TGTGCCACCAGTGATTTAGGGCCGGGACAGGGGATTAGTGAGCAGTTCTTC
>TRBJ2-5|TRBV11-3|TRBD1|NA
CASSQAGQGGETQYF
TGTGCCAGCAGCCAAGCCGGACAGGGAGGAGAGACCCAGTACTTC
>TRBJ1-2|TRBV20-1|NA|NA
CSARDLLGSRGYGYTF
TGCAGTGCTAGAGATCTTTTGGGCAGCCGGGGCTATGGCTACACCTTC
>TRBJ1-5|TRBV4-1|NA|many
CASSQNGRDNQPQHF
TGCGCCAGCAGCCAAAATGGCAGGGACAATCAGCCCCAGCATTTT
>TRBJ2-5|TRBV7-2|NA|few
CASSLAGSSEQETQYF
TGTGCCAGCAGCTTAGCGGGATCTTCCGAACAAGAGACCCAGTACTTC
>TRBJ1-1|TRBV4-1|NA|NA
CASSQGVSKAFF
TGCGCCAGCAGCCAAGGAGTATCAAAGGCTTTCTTT
>TRBJ1-1|TRBV20-1|NA|few
CSLWGEEAFF
TGCAGTCTCTGGGGGGAGGAAGCTTTCTTT
>TRBJ1-1|TRBV11-2|TRBD1|few
CASSPGQGLGAFF
TGTGCCAGCAGCCCGGGACAGGGGTTGGGAGCTTTCTTT
>TRBJ1-1|TRBV4-3|NA|many
CASSQEKTESNTEAFF
TGCGCCAGCAGCCAAGAAAAGACGGAGTCGAACACTGAAGCTTTCTTT
>TRBJ2-7|TRBV5-1|NA|many
CASSSQFYEQYF
TGCGCCAGCAGTTCCCAATTCTACGAGCAGTACTTC
>TRBJ2-5|TRBV12-3/TRBV12-4|NA|NA
CASTINRRETQYF
TGTGCCAGCACCATCAATCGGAGAGAGACCCAGTACTTC
>TRBJ1-1|TRBV5-1|NA|many
CASSGSGTTDLGSF
TGCGCCAGCAGCGGCTCCGGGACAACGGATTTGGGGTCGTTT
>TRBJ2-5|TRBV5-1|NA|many
CASSIGQRQETQYF
TGCGCCAGCAGCATAGGACAGAGACAAGAGACCCAGTACTTC
>TRBJ2-3|TRBV6-1|NA|NA
CAIRGGLSTDTQYF
TGTGCCATAAGGGGGGGATTGAGCACAGATACGCAGTATTTT
>TRBJ1-2|TRBV12-3/TRBV12-4|NA|NA
CASRVDARYGYTF
TGTGCCAGCAGAGTCGACGCCCGCTACGGCTACACCTTC
>TRBJ2-1|TRBV6-4|TRBD2|NA
CASSEGTSGGNEQFF
TGTGCCAGCAGTGAGGGGACTAGCGGGGGAAATGAGCAGTTCTTC
>TRBJ2-4|TRBV20-1|NA|NA
CSARHGVAKNIHYF
TGCAGTGCTAGGCATGGGGTGGCCAAAAACATTCACTACTTC
>TRBJ1-2|TRBV5-1|NA|NA
CASSSGFGHSINYGYTF
TGCGCCAGCAGCTCCGGGTTCGGACACTCAATTAACTATGGCTACACCTTC
>TRBJ2-5|TRBV6-2/TRBV6-3|NA|NA
CASSYGQETQYF
TGTGCCAGCAGTTACGGCCAAGAGACCCAGTACTTC
>TRBJ2-3|TRBV12-1|NA|many
CASSTTISGSLGDTQYF
TGTGCCAGCAGCACCACGATTAGCGGGTCCCTTGGGGATACGCAGTATTTT
>TRBJ2-5|TRBV30|TRBD2|NA
CAWSTGTSAETQYF
TGTGCCTGGAGTACCGGGACTAGCGCAGAGACCCAGTACTTC
>TRBJ1-3|TRBV11-2|NA|NA
CASSFLTSGNTIYF
TGTGCCAGCAGCTTTCTAACCTCTGGAAACACCATATATTTT
>TRBJ1-5|TRBV4-1|TRBD1|NA
CASSQVVGGSNQPQHF
TGCGCCAGCAGCCAAGTGGTAGGGGGCAGCAATCAGCCCCAGCATTTT
>TRBJ2-1|TRBV5-1|NA|many
CASSWTQGNEQFF
TGCGCCAGCAGCTGGACTCAGGGAAATGAGCAGTTCTTC
>TRBJ2-2|TRBV5-1|NA|few
CASSLEAENTGELFF
TGCGCCAGCAGCTTAGAAGCGGAGAACACCGGGGAGCTGTTTTTT
>TRBJ2-6|TRBV4-3|TRBD1|NA
CASSHTGTGSGANVLTF
TGCGCCAGCAGCCATACCGGGACAGGGTCTGGGGCCAACGTCCTGACTTTC
>TRBJ2-7|TRBV6-1|NA|few
CASGSDAYEQYF
TGTGCCAGCGGCAGTGACGCCTACGAGCAGTACTTC
>TRBJ1-1|TRBV7-3|NA|few
CASSPSTGRTEAFF
TGTGCCAGCAGCCCGTCCACAGGGCGAACTGAAGCTTTCTTT
>TRBJ1-5|TRBV20-1|NA|NA
CSARRGMRLNQPQHF
TGCAGTGCTAGACGGGGGATGCGGCTGAATCAGCCCCAGCATTTT
>TRBJ1-1|TRBV29-1|NA|NA
CSVHPVRGRTEAFF
TGCAGCGTTCACCCGGTCAGGGGACGGACTGAAGCTTTCTTT
>TRBJ2-2|TRBV29-1|TRBD2|NA
CSVASSGACTGELFF
TGCAGCGTTGCGTCTAGCGGGGCGTGCACCGGGGAGCTGTTTTTT
>TRBJ2-2|TRBV28|NA|NA
CASSSHFTGELFF
TGTGCCAGCAGTTCACACTTCACCGGGGAGCTGTTTTTT